The sequence of this T cell receptor (beta chain) was determined in a study of blood T cell repertoires in COVID-19. As for the study in general: Some COVID-19 samples were acute and others convalescent; all came from the United States, Italy and Spain. In each case, the material was cDNA or gDNA derived from T cells, B-cell-depleted T cells, or PBMCs.

Germline V gene lookup returns CDR1 SNHLY and CDR2 FYNNEI. With 4 bases removed from V and 5 bases from J, the gap between germline ends came to 14 bases. CDR3 length equals 14 residues. The data were produced by immunoSEQ multiplex PCR, yet TCRdb's version contains in-frame clones alone and is incomplete. Among 52,000 or so clones listed, approximately 82% were seen once. The receptor was isolated from a human donor in a cohort sampled during active or convalescent COVID-19. This rearrangement joins TRBV2 to TRBJ2-5; D is unresolved. Sample: peripheral blood. The CDR3 DNA reads as TGTGCCAGCAGTGGAGATGACATTTTGGAGACCCAGTACTTC. This encodes CASSGDDILETQYF.